This T cell receptor beta chain was profiled in a study of beta chain features in type 1 diabetes (dated by TCRdb to 2017 to 2018). For context, the study as a whole: Mean age, gender distribution, total cell number and subset yield did not differ between patients and healthy donors. A total of around 100 million sorted cells were examined across all samples, and RNA yield correlated strongly with the number of cells per subset. In the study, TCRB repertoires of sorted circulating CD4+ T cell subsets from recently diagnosed type 1 diabetes patients were compared with those of matched healthy donors. Whereas all 30 or so donors provided naive and central memory subsets, regulatory and stem cell-like memory subsets were isolated from just 8 patients and roughly eight healthy donors.

The High Capacity cDNA Reverse Transcription Kit was used to reverse transcribe all of the isolated RNA, meaning that expressed TCRB transcripts were what got sequenced. Deep immunoSEQ sequencing was applied to naive, central memory and regulatory T cell samples, giving an average of approximately 4 million total reads per sample. Sorted cells were lysed in RLT buffer and RNA was extracted with DNase-treated RNeasy Micro or Mini kits, depending on cell number. Each cell subset was processed on its own to prevent cross-contamination, while patient and healthy donor samples were processed together. TCRB sequences were amplified from cDNA with the immunoSEQ multiplex PCR, producing 87-bp fragments spanning the CDR3 region. Sequencing of the amplicons was done on the Illumina HiSeq platform. The study's processing was this. Synthetic template baselines were used to correct PCR bias computationally, reads within Hamming distance 2 were collapsed, and singletons that could not be merged were discarded. Reads were aligned to IMGT to assign V, D and J genes, CDR3 length, and insertions or deletions at six rearrangement sites. Clonotype counts were normalized to sorted cell number within each subset before computing true diversity and Gini coefficients with the tcR R package. The overlap coefficient, calculated on TCRB nucleotide sequences, was used to quantify repertoire sharing. As a proxy for the pre-selection repertoire, out-of-frame TCRB sequences from naive cells were analyzed. TCRdb took over this immuneACCESS table, retaining in-frame rearrangements with V and J assigned. Such tables are incomplete; in checked studies, under half of the missing clones stem from an unresolved V gene, and the remainder is unexplained. The V and J calls and clone size are taken from that table; D and trimming were inferred from the DNA. For this sample the table gives under 850,000 clones, of which 13% were detected only once. The ten largest account for less than 0.025% of the sample.

Summary of the overall study and its limitations: Naive, central memory and regulatory TCRB repertoires appeared to be more alike among patients than among healthy donors. Sequencing cDNA rather than genomic DNA could over-represent highly expressing activated cells, although activation and CD3 levels did not differ between groups. PCR may preferentially amplify shorter templates, but because patient and control samples were amplified and corrected together, any resulting skew would affect both groups equally. Because the HLA sub-analyses included only small numbers of individuals, any influence of HLA type on TCRB rearrangement was left unresolved. A moderate but significant shortening of TCRB CDR3 length was observed in type 1 diabetes patients in all four CD4+ subsets. Patients with type 1 diabetes made fewer insertions and deleted more nucleotides at VDJ recombination sites, implying thymic rearrangement abnormalities.

Trimming removed 0 bases from V and 12 bases from J, leaving 12 bases between the germline ends. Taken from the germline V gene, the CDR1 and CDR2 loops are ENHRY and SYGVKD. Spanning cysteine to phenylalanine, the CDR3 consists of 13 amino acids. The CDR3 DNA has 39 bases and is translated from base 1. A single peripheral blood draw of about 116 mL on average was collected from each donor into heparinised tubes. A BD FACSAria II and a panel including CD45RO, CCR7, CD25, CD127, CD95 and CD27 were used to sort naive, central memory, regulatory and stem cell-like memory CD4+ T cells. All sorted populations exceeded 95% purity. PBMCs were separated immediately by Lymphoprep density gradient centrifugation and were stained directly, without being cultured. So that batch effects would be minimized, each experiment stained and sorted samples in pairs, pairing one healthy donor with one patient. Concerning this clone: Its antigen specificity is not known. No quality values exist for individual bases; no much larger clone is one base distant.

The receptor chain draws on TRBV10-3 and TRBJ2-1; the D gene assignment is ambiguous. The source of this sequence is a man younger than 35 with type 1 diabetes. The sequenced sample consisted of naive CD4+ T cells from blood. The cell subset or site label, read with the paper, signifies: true naive CD4+ T cells. The DNA reads TGTGCCATCAGTGAGTCCGCGGTGGCAGGGCAGTTCTTC. This codes for CAISESAVAGQFF.